This record concerns one T cell receptor beta chain sequence. The antigen remains undetermined. The CDR3 spans 13 residues. V was shortened by 6 bases and J by 5 bases, with 14 bases between the two germline ends. CDR1 MDHEN and CDR2 SYDVKM come from the germline V gene. The data belong to a study of T cell responses to AZD1222 COVID-19 vaccine. Overall study findings and caveats: Samples come after the peak T cell response, not at day 14. Across the whole spike, CD4 TCRs peaked at regions 160-218 and 743-854.

Produced via immunoSEQ multiplex PCR; TCRdb's table is partial and in-frame only. The sample comprises about 190,000 clones, approximately 91% of which are singletons, and nearly 1% rests with the top ten. The chain uses TRBV28 and TRBJ2-7, with D perhaps given as TRBD1 or TRBD2 (6 bases each). Sequencing used peripheral blood, obtained on day 0 of AZD1222 vaccination. This sequence was found in an adult in good health. The CDR3 DNA reads as TGTGCCAGCAGCGGGGGCGTAGTGCACGAGCAGTACTTC. It yields the protein CASSGGVVHEQYF.